The clone carrying this T cell receptor beta chain has only a few counts. Its antigen is not known. CDR3 length: 15 amino acids. Deletions cut 6 bases from V and 6 bases from J, with 19 bases between. Germline loops: CDR1 MDHEN, CDR2 SYDVKM. This sample was taken from a study of blood T cells in healthy people across ages. General study results and limits: Diversity estimates from one million T cells were considered underestimates. Expanded clonotype changes were possibly confounded by unknown donor CMV status.

It was with a sample-barcoded 5' primer and a J-beta primer mix that a second PCR of roughly 7 to 12 cycles was run. From each sample, at least 2.5 million paired-end reads containing CDR3 were obtained. TCRdb called the 5' RACE reads again in MiXCR, with one record for every CDR3 protein. This table has about 970,000 distinct CDR3 sequences, roughly half appearing once. The chain recombines TRBV28 with TRBJ2-3, with D perhaps assigned TRBD1 or TRBD2 (7 bases each). The sample taken for sequencing was blood. This receptor was taken from a woman aged 55-69 years in good health. The CDR3 DNA reads as TGTGCCAGCAGGTTGAGGTGGGAGGGGGCCGATACGCAGTATTTT. Protein product: CASRLRWEGADTQYF. The variable domain in full, with the rest retrieved from reference TRBV28 and TRBJ2-3, is DVKVTQSSRYLVKRTGEKVFLECVQDMDHENMFWYRQDPGLGLRLIYFSYDVKMKEKGDIPEGYSVSREKKERFSLILESASTNQTSMYLCASRLRWEGADTQYFGPGTRLTVL.